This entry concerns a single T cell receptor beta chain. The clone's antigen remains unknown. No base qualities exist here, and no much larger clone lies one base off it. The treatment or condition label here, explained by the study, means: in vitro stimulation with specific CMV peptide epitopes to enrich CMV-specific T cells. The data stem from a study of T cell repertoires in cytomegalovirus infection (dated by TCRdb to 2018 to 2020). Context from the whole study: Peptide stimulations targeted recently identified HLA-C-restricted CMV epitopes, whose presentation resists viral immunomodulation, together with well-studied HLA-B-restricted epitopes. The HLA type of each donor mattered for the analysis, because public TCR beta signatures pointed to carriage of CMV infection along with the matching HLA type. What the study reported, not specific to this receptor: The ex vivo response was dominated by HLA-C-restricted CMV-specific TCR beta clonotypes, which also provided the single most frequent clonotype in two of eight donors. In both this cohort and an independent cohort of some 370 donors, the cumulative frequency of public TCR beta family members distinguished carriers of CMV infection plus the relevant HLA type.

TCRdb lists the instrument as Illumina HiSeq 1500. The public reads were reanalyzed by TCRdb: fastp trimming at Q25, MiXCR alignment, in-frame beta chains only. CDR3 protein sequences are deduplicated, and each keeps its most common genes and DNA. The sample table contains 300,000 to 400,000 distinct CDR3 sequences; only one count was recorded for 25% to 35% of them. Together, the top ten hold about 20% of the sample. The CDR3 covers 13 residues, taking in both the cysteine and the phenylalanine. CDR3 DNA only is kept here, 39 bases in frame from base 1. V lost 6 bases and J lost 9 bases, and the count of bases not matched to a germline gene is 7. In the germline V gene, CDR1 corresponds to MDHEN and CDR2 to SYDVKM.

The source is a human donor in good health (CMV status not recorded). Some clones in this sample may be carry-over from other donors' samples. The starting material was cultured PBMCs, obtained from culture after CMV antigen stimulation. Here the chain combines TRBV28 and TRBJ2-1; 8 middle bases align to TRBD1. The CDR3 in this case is CASSWTGIGEQFF. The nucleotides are TGTGCCAGCAGCTGGACAGGGATAGGTGAGCAGTTCTTC. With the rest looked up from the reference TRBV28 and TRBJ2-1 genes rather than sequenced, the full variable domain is DVKVTQSSRYLVKRTGEKVFLECVQDMDHENMFWYRQDPGLGLRLIYFSYDVKMKEKGDIPEGYSVSREKKERFSLILESASTNQTSMYLCASSWTGIGEQFFGPGTRLTVL.